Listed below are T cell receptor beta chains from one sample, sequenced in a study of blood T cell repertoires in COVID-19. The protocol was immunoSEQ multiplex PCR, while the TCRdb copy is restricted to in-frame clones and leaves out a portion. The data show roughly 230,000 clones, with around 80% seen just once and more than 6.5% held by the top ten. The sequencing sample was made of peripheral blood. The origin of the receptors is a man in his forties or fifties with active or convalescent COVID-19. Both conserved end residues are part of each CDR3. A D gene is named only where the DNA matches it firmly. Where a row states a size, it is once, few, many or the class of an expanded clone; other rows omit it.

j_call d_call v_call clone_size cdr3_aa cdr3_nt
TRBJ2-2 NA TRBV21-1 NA CASSKWEVRGPGELFF TGTGCCAGCAGCAAATGGGAGGTAAGGGGGCCCGGGGAGCTGTTTTTT
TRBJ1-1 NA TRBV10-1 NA CASSELPGNEAFF TGCGCCAGCAGTGAATTACCAGGGAATGAAGCTTTCTTT
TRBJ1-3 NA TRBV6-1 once CASSDPGGSSGNTIYF TGTGCCAGCAGTGATCCCGGGGGGAGCTCTGGAAACACCATATATTTT
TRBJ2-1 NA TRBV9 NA CASSAHRENGGDNEQFF TGTGCCAGCAGCGCCCACCGAGAGAACGGCGGGGATAATGAGCAGTTCTTC
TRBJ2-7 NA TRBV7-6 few CASSLMRASYEQYF TGTGCCAGCAGCTTAATGCGGGCTTCCTACGAGCAGTACTTC
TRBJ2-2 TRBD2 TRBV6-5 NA CASRASGHTGELFF TGTGCCAGCAGGGCTAGCGGCCACACCGGGGAGCTGTTTTTT
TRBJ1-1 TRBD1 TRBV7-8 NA CASSFEDRVAFLNTEAFF TGTGCCAGCAGTTTTGAGGACAGGGTCGCCTTTTTGAACACTGAAGCTTTCTTT
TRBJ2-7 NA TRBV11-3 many CASSLEQGPYEQYF TGTGCCAGCAGCTTAGAACAGGGACCCTACGAGCAGTACTTC
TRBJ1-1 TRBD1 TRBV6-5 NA CASRSFGQGPTEAFF TGTGCCAGCAGGAGTTTCGGACAGGGGCCCACTGAAGCTTTCTTT
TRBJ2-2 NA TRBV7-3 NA CASNYPLSNTGELFF TGTGCCAGCAACTATCCACTATCGAACACCGGGGAGCTGTTTTTT
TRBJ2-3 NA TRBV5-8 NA CASGPGTTDTDTQYF TGTGCCAGCGGGCCCGGGACAACCGACACAGATACGCAGTATTTT
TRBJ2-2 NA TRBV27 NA CASRQGSNTGELFF TGTGCCAGCAGACAGGGATCGAACACCGGGGAGCTGTTTTTT
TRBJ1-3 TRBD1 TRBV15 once CATSTLTGESSGNTIYF TGTGCCACCAGCACACTGACAGGGGAGAGCTCTGGAAACACCATATATTTT
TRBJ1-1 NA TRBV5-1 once CASSLVRAANTEAFF TGCGCCAGCAGCTTGGTGAGGGCGGCGAACACTGAAGCTTTCTTT
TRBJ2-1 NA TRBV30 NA CAWSVSGTHNEQFF TGTGCCTGGAGTGTATCAGGGACTCACAATGAGCAGTTCTTC
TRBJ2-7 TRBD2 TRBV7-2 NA CASRGLSWTSGLGSYEQYF TGTGCCAGCAGGGGATTGTCTTGGACTAGCGGGCTCGGCTCCTACGAGCAGTACTTC
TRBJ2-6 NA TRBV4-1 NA CASSQFPRETGANVLTF TGCGCCAGCAGCCAATTCCCCCGGGAGACTGGGGCCAACGTCCTGACTTTC
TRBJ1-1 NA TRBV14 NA CASTPGAWFSEAFF TGTGCCAGCACCCCAGGGGCTTGGTTCTCTGAAGCTTTCTTT
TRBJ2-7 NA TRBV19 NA CASSMNGIGGEQYF TGTGCCAGTAGTATGAACGGGATTGGAGGCGAGCAGTACTTC
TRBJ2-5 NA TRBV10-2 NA CASSEVAARGTQYF TGCGCCAGCAGTGAAGTAGCTGCCCGGGGGACCCAGTACTTC
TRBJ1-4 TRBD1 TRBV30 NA CAWTHPGQFNEKLFF TGTGCCTGGACCCACCCGGGACAGTTTAATGAAAAACTGTTTTTT
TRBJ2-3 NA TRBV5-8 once CASSLALFPGSGDTQYF TGTGCCAGCAGCTTGGCCTTGTTCCCGGGTAGTGGGGATACGCAGTATTTT
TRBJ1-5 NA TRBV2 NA CASLPGWGNQPQHF TGTGCCAGTCTCCCGGGTTGGGGCAATCAGCCCCAGCATTTT
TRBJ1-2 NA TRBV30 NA CAWSVTVADYGYTF TGTGCCTGGAGTGTCACGGTTGCGGACTATGGCTACACCTTC
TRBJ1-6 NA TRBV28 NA CASSPRGPYNSPLHF TGTGCCAGCAGCCCGCGGGGGCCCTATAATTCACCCCTCCACTTT
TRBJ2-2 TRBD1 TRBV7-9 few CASSLGQGASGELFF TGTGCCAGCAGCTTGGGACAGGGGGCGTCCGGGGAGCTGTTTTTT
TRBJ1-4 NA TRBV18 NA CASSVRTPATNEKLFF TGTGCCAGCTCCGTCCGGACACCTGCAACTAATGAAAAACTGTTTTTT
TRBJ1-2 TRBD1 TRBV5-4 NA CASSLKGTELNYGYTF TGTGCCAGCAGCTTGAAGGGGACAGAGCTTAACTATGGCTACACCTTC
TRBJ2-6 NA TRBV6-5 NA CASSYQNSGANVLTF TGTGCCAGCAGTTACCAGAACTCTGGGGCCAACGTCCTGACTTTC
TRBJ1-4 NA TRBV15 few CATSRDQGKTTNEKLFF TGTGCCACCAGCAGAGATCAGGGAAAGACAACTAATGAAAAACTGTTTTTT
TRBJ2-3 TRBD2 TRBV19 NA CASSITGGDTQYF TGTGCCAGTAGTATTACGGGGGGAGATACGCAGTATTTT
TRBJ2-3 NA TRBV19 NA CASRAQDLTDTQYF TGTGCCAGTAGGGCCCAGGATCTCACAGATACGCAGTATTTT
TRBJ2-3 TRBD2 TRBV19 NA CASSPGLGTRGADTQYF TGTGCCAGTAGCCCGGGGCTAGGGACTAGAGGTGCAGATACGCAGTATTTT
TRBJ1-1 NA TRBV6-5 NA CASREGLWDTEAFF TGTGCCAGCAGGGAGGGGTTGTGGGACACTGAAGCTTTCTTT
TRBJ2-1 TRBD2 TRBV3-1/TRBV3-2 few CASSQVLAGDNEQFF TGTGCCAGCAGCCAAGTACTAGCGGGAGACAATGAGCAGTTCTTC
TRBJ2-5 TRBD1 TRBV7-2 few CASSTRTGGGGETQYF TGTGCCAGCAGCACCAGGACAGGGGGCGGGGGAGAGACCCAGTACTTC
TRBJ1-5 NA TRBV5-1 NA CASSLGPGDNQPQHF TGCGCCAGCAGCTTGGGGCCAGGTGATAATCAGCCCCAGCATTTT
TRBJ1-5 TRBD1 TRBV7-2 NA CASSSRQGNQPQHF TGTGCCAGCAGCTCGAGACAGGGGAATCAGCCCCAGCATTTT
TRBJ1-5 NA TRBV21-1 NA CASSEGQGKPQHF TGTGCCAGCAGCGAAGGACAGGGCAAGCCCCAGCATTTT
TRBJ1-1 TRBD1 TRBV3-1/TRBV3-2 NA CASTDQLGQGKSEAFF TGTGCCAGCACCGACCAATTAGGACAGGGTAAATCTGAAGCTTTCTTT
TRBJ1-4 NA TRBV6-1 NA CASSEIPTGRGEKLFF TGTGCCAGCAGTGAAATCCCTACAGGGAGAGGAGAAAAACTGTTTTTT
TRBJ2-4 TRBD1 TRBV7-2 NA CASSLGTGEAVQYF TGTGCCAGCAGCCTCGGGACAGGGGAAGCGGTTCAGTACTTC
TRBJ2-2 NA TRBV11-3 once CASSLSSVGELFF TGTGCCAGCAGCTTGTCTAGCGTCGGGGAGCTGTTTTTT
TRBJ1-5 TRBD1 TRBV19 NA CASSIDFEQGEQPQHF TGTGCCAGTAGTATAGATTTCGAGCAGGGGGAACAGCCCCAGCATTTT
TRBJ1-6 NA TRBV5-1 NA CASSLGGGARSGALHF TGCGCCAGCAGCTTGGGGGGGGGCGCGAGGTCCGGAGCCCTCCACTTT
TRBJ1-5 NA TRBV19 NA CASSHEGGSNQPQHF TGTGCCAGTAGCCACGAAGGGGGTAGCAATCAGCCCCAGCATTTT
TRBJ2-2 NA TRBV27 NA CASSAMETRGTGELFF TGTGCCAGCAGTGCGATGGAGACTAGGGGCACCGGGGAGCTGTTTTTT
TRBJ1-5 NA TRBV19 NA CASSIVGAWQPQHF TGTGCCAGTAGTATAGTGGGGGCCTGGCAGCCCCAGCATTTT
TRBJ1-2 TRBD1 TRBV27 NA CASSLSGDRLYGYTF TGTGCCAGCAGTTTATCTGGGGACAGACTTTATGGCTACACCTTC
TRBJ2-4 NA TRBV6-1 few CASSEDSQILAKNIQYF TGTGCCAGCAGTGAAGATTCACAGATCCTAGCCAAAAACATTCAGTACTTC
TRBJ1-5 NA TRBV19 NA CASSIQGSPNQPQHF TGTGCCAGTAGTATACAGGGATCCCCTAATCAGCCCCAGCATTTT
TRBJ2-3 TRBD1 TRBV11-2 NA CASSPPLGTGGSHTQYF TGTGCCAGCAGCCCCCCCTTGGGGACAGGGGGCTCGCATACGCAGTATTTT
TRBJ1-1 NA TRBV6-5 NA CASRGTGRMNTEAFF TGTGCCAGCAGGGGAACAGGCCGCATGAACACTGAAGCTTTCTTT
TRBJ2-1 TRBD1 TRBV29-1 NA CSVAGQGTRNEQFF TGCAGCGTTGCCGGACAGGGTACTAGAAATGAGCAGTTCTTC
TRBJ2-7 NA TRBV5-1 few CASRGQRASDEQYF TGCGCCAGCAGGGGCCAGCGGGCCTCCGACGAGCAGTACTTC
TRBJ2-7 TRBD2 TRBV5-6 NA CASSLDVAGSSYEQYF TGTGCCAGCAGCTTGGATGTAGCGGGCAGCTCCTACGAGCAGTACTTC
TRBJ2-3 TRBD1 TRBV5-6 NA CASSSGQGGDTQYF TGTGCCAGCAGCTCGGGACAGGGCGGGGATACGCAGTATTTT
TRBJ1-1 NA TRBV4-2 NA CASSQAMAAGVNTEAFF TGTGCCAGCAGCCAAGCCATGGCTGCGGGGGTGAACACTGAAGCTTTCTTT